A selection of T cell receptor beta chains follows, all from one sample in a study of glioma-infiltrating T cells after dendritic cell vaccination. Method: immunoSEQ multiplex PCR; TCRdb's copy keeps in-frame clones and lacks some. The sample carries some 30,000 clones, roughly 90% recorded once. Sequences were derived from blood, sampled before dendritic cell vaccination. Source of these receptors: a human donor with glioblastoma. The CDR3 runs from the conserved cysteine through the conserved F or W. D genes are given only for firm matches. Not every row has a clone size; where given, it reads once, few, many or a size class.

TRBV13	once	TRBJ2-1	-	CASSRQGGEQFF	TGTGCCAGCAGTCGCCAGGGAGGTGAGCAGTTCTTC
TRBV2	-	TRBJ1-5	-	CASSSDNHSNQPQHF	TGTGCCAGCAGTTCGGACAACCATAGCAATCAGCCCCAGCATTTT
TRBV2	few	TRBJ1-5	-	CASSVFSNQPQHF	TGTGCCAGCAGTGTATTTAGCAATCAGCCCCAGCATTTT
TRBV6-5	once	TRBJ2-7	-	CASGWVRGGEQYF	TGTGCCAGCGGGTGGGTCAGGGGCGGTGAGCAGTACTTC
TRBV2	-	TRBJ2-5	TRBD2	CASSPGLGRETQYF	TGTGCCAGCAGCCCGGGACTAGGGAGGGAGACCCAGTACTTC
TRBV5-1	-	TRBJ1-2	TRBD1	CASSLARRTGANYGYTF	TGCGCCAGCAGCTTGGCCCGCCGGACAGGAGCTAACTATGGCTACACCTTC
TRBV7-9	-	TRBJ2-1	TRBD2	CASSPESGDREQFF	TGTGCCAGCAGCCCCGAGAGCGGGGATCGGGAGCAGTTCTTC
TRBV25-1	once	TRBJ2-1	TRBD2	CASSEAGGYNEQFF	TGTGCCAGCAGTGAGGCGGGGGGTTACAATGAGCAGTTCTTC
TRBV6-5	-	TRBJ2-7	TRBD1	CASSDTGGPYEQYF	TGTGCCAGCAGTGACACAGGGGGCCCCTACGAGCAGTACTTC
TRBV30	-	TRBJ2-7	-	CAWSASIAAEQYF	TGTGCCTGGAGTGCCTCGATTGCGGCCGAGCAGTACTTC
TRBV5-1	-	TRBJ1-1	-	CASTLGHPNTEAFF	TGCGCCAGCACCCTAGGACATCCGAACACTGAAGCTTTCTTT
TRBV6-1	once	TRBJ1-5	-	CASTGARGAEAQHF	TGTGCCAGCACGGGTGCACGGGGGGCAGAAGCCCAGCATTTT
TRBV6-1	-	TRBJ1-4	-	CASRSGATGEKLFF	TGTGCCAGCAGATCAGGGGCGACCGGGGAAAAACTGTTTTTT
TRBV5-1	-	TRBJ1-4	-	CASSLVGQPTNEKLFF	TGCGCCAGCAGCTTGGTCGGACAGCCAACTAATGAAAAACTGTTTTTT
TRBV25-1	-	TRBJ2-2	-	CASQGNTGELFF	TGTGCCAGCCAGGGTAACACCGGGGAGCTGTTTTTT
TRBV6-5	-	TRBJ2-3	TRBD1	CASMRGGSTLTQYF	TGTGCCAGCATGAGAGGGGGCTCAACCCTTACGCAGTATTTT
TRBV4-1	-	TRBJ2-7	-	CASSPNPLQASYEQYF	TGCGCCAGCAGCCCAAACCCCCTACAGGCATCCTACGAGCAGTACTTC
TRBV7-8	-	TRBJ1-3	-	CASSRQSSGNTIYF	TGTGCCAGCAGCCGACAGAGCTCTGGAAACACCATATATTTT
TRBV27	-	TRBJ2-3	TRBD2	CASRTMRGGLSTDTQYF	TGTGCCAGTCGAACGATGCGGGGGGGCCTAAGCACAGATACGCAGTATTTT
TRBV2	-	TRBJ2-5	TRBD2	CASSGASGRMETQYF	TGTGCCAGCAGTGGGGCTAGCGGCAGAATGGAGACCCAGTACTTC
TRBV5-1	-	TRBJ1-3	-	CASSLGRASSGNTIYF	TGCGCCAGCAGCTTGGGGAGGGCTAGCTCTGGAAACACCATATATTTT
TRBV11-2	-	TRBJ2-7	TRBD1	CASSLSTGGEKSYEQYF	TGTGCCAGCAGCCTATCGACAGGGGGCGAGAAGTCCTACGAGCAGTACTTC
TRBV5-1	-	TRBJ1-4	-	CASRRAHTKTTNEKLFF	TGCGCCAGCAGGAGGGCCCACACGAAAACAACTAATGAAAAACTGTTTTTT
TRBV5-4	-	TRBJ2-1	TRBD2	CASSLSGGYYNEQFF	TGTGCCAGCAGCCTGAGCGGGGGTTACTACAATGAGCAGTTCTTC
TRBV2	-	TRBJ1-1	-	CASRATQGGAEAFF	TGTGCCAGCAGGGCGACGCAGGGTGGGGCTGAAGCTTTCTTT
TRBV11-2	-	TRBJ2-1	-	CASSPHARLDNEQFF	TGTGCCAGCAGCCCGCACGCCAGGTTGGACAATGAGCAGTTCTTC
TRBV30	-	TRBJ2-7	TRBD2	CAWSRAGYEQYF	TGTGCCTGGAGTAGAGCGGGATACGAGCAGTACTTC
TRBV5-1	-	TRBJ2-3	-	CASSSAEGAAF	TGCGCCAGCAGCTCGGCGGAGGGGGCCGCTTTT
TRBV5-8	-	TRBJ2-3	-	CASSFQATDTQYF	TGTGCCAGCAGCTTTCAGGCCACAGATACGCAGTATTTT
TRBV11-2	-	TRBJ1-2	TRBD1	CASSLEGQGTNYGYTF	TGTGCCAGCAGCTTAGAGGGACAGGGGACGAACTATGGCTACACCTTC
TRBV5-6	-	TRBJ1-2	-	CASSFDSGYTF	TGTGCCAGCAGCTTCGACAGTGGCTACACCTTC
TRBV5-1	-	TRBJ1-1	-	CASSLLPNTEAFF	TGCGCCAGCAGCTTGCTCCCGAACACTGAAGCTTTCTTT
TRBV11-2	-	TRBJ2-3	-	CASSPIIYTQYF	TGTGCCAGCAGCCCTATCATCTATACGCAGTATTTT
TRBV19	-	TRBJ2-1	TRBD1	CASSTGGTGPLISSSYNEQFF	TGTGCCAGTAGTACTGGGGGGACAGGCCCTCTTATATCAAGCTCCTACAATGAGCAGTTCTTC
TRBV5-1	-	TRBJ2-1	TRBD2	CASSLRTSGGIEQFF	TGCGCCAGCAGCTTGCGGACTAGCGGGGGGATTGAGCAGTTCTTC
TRBV11-2	-	TRBJ2-3	-	CASSLGAPQDTQYF	TGTGCCAGCAGCTTGGGCGCCCCACAAGATACGCAGTATTTT
TRBV10-3	-	TRBJ2-7	-	CAPWGDRGRSGRDEQYF	TGTGCCCCCTGGGGGGACCGGGGACGGAGTGGGAGAGACGAGCAGTACTTC
TRBV7-2	-	TRBJ2-3	TRBD1	CASSPTGTGYTDTQYF	TGTGCCAGCAGCCCTACCGGGACAGGATACACAGATACGCAGTATTTT
TRBV10-1	-	TRBJ2-3	TRBD2	CASSDPASGYTDTQYF	TGCGCCAGCAGTGACCCAGCTAGCGGGTACACAGATACGCAGTATTTT
TRBV11-2	-	TRBJ2-3	-	CASSLQGSGDTQYF	TGTGCCAGCAGCTTACAGGGGAGTGGGGATACGCAGTATTTT
TRBV7-9	-	TRBJ2-3	-	CASRTAGGPSTDTQYF	TGTGCCAGCAGAACCGCTGGCGGGCCGAGCACAGATACGCAGTATTTT
TRBV5-1	-	TRBJ1-1	TRBD1	CASSYQGAENTEAFF	TGCGCCAGCAGCTACCAGGGGGCGGAGAACACTGAAGCTTTCTTT
TRBV2	-	TRBJ1-5	-	CASSRRGGNQPQHF	TGTGCCAGCAGCCGAAGGGGGGGAAATCAGCCCCAGCATTTT
TRBV6-6	-	TRBJ2-5	TRBD1	CASSYSDRAALETQYF	TGTGCCAGCAGTTACTCGGACAGGGCAGCGTTAGAGACCCAGTACTTC
TRBV2	-	TRBJ2-3	TRBD2	CASHAASGAWGSQYF	TGTGCCAGCCATGCGGCTAGCGGGGCATGGGGATCGCAGTATTTT
TRBV2	-	TRBJ2-4	TRBD2	CASSGTSGGGYGKNIQYF	TGTGCCAGCAGCGGGACTAGCGGGGGGGGTTACGGCAAAAACATTCAGTACTTC
TRBV5-4	-	TRBJ2-7	-	CASNLPFGEQYF	TGTGCCAGCAACCTACCGTTCGGCGAGCAGTACTTC
TRBV30	-	TRBJ2-3	-	CAWAGTPLADTQYF	TGTGCCTGGGCTGGGACTCCGCTTGCGGATACGCAGTATTTT
TRBV6-1	-	TRBJ2-3	TRBD2	CASIPFSGVTDTQYF	TGTGCCAGCATCCCCTTTAGCGGGGTCACAGATACGCAGTATTTT
TRBV18	-	TRBJ1-5	-	CASSARGNQPQHF	TGTGCCAGCTCAGCCCGGGGCAATCAGCCCCAGCATTTT